Sequencing of this TCR beta chain was carried out in a study of graft-versus-host responses after intestinal transplantation. Study results and caveats: Recipient marrow held GvH clones, some first seen in ileum or blood.

V gave up 3 bases and J gave up 9 bases, with 7 bases separating them. This CDR3 comprises 11 residues. Per germline, CDR1 MDHEN and CDR2 SYDVKM. The repertoire was sequenced with immunoSEQ multiplex PCR; TCRdb's copy has only in-frame clones and lacks some. This table has approximately 40,000 clones, around 90% appearing once. Concerning this clone: The antigen is not known.

The origin of this receptor is a human patient who received an intestinal transplant, so some T cells may come from the graft donor. The sequences come from PBMCs, collected around 43 weeks after intestinal transplant. J is TRBJ2-3 and V is TRBV28, with D maybe TRBD1 (6 bases). The CDR3 nucleotides are TGTGCCAGCAGTTTGGGGACAACGCAGTATTTT. Translating it yields CASSLGTTQYF.